This T cell receptor beta chain was captured by sequencing in a study of cytomegalovirus exposure and HLA in healthy donors. Study-level points and caveats: Cytomegalovirus-associated status was assigned to about 160 TCR beta chains.

This CDR3 region has 12 residues. V was clipped by 7 bases and J by 3 bases, with 10 bases between them. From germline, CDR1 is SNHLY and CDR2 FYNNEI. Use of 60 Vbeta and 13 Jbeta primers characterized the PCR. Assay: immunoSEQ multiplex PCR; the TCRdb copy retains only in-frame clones and omits some. The sample consists of around 150,000 clones, around 79% of them appearing once. Note on this clone: Its antigen is still unknown.

The chain recombines TRBV2 with TRBJ2-7; no reliable D call. The sequence was obtained from a woman aged 50 to 60 in good health and CMV-seropositive. Specimen: PBMCs. For the CDR3, the DNA is TGTGCCAGCACCCCATTCCACTACGAGCAGTACTTC. Its protein is CASTPFHYEQYF.